This entry describes one TCR beta chain. The sample comes from a study of blood T cell repertoires in COVID-19. Turning to the study itself: Donors in the United States, Italy and Spain gave samples during acute or convalescent COVID-19.

Original processing methods: It was from reference gene primer amplification that nucleated cell counts were estimated. Sequencing used immunoSEQ multiplex PCR; TCRdb keeps in-frame clones, though not all of them. The DNA gave D and trimming, while V, J and clone size come from that table. The repertoire has 43,000 or so clones, roughly nine tenths of them found once; the top ten carry about 15%. From germline, CDR1 is SGHRS and CDR2 YFSETQ. Trimming took 4 bases from V and 0 from J; bases not matched to a gene: 9. This CDR3 has 17 residues. The sample comprised peripheral blood. The receptor's source is a man in his 60s with active or convalescent COVID-19. The V gene is TRBV5-1, the J gene TRBJ2-3; TRBD2 matches 9 bases. CDR3 region: CASSAELAGLSTDTQYF. The CDR3, as DNA: TGCGCCAGCAGCGCCGAACTAGCGGGTCTTAGCACAGATACGCAGTATTTT.